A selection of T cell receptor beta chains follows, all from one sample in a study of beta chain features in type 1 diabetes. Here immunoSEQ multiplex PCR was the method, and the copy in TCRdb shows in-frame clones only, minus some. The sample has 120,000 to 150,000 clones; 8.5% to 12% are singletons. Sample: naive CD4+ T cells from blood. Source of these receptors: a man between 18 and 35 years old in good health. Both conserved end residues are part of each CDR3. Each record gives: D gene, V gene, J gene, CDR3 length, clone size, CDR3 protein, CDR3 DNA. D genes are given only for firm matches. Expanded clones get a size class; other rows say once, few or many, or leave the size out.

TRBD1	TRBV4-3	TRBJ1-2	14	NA	CASSQGTGLYGYTF	TGCGCCAGCAGCCAAGGGACAGGGCTATATGGCTACACCTTC
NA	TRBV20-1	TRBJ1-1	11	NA	CSATMVSEAFF	TGCAGTGCCACAATGGTCAGTGAAGCTTTCTTT
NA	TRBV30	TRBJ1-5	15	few	CAWSVGGPDNQPQHF	TGTGCCTGGAGTGTGGGGGGGCCCGACAATCAGCCCCAGCATTTT
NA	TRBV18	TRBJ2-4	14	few	CASSPVRAQNIQYF	TGTGCCAGCTCACCCGTGCGAGCCCAAAACATTCAGTACTTC
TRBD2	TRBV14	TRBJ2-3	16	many	CASSQGAGAYTDTQYF	TGTGCCAGCAGCCAGGGAGCGGGGGCTTACACAGATACGCAGTATTTT
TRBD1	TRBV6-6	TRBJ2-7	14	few	CASGRDRYSYEQYF	TGTGCCAGCGGCCGGGACAGGTACTCCTACGAGCAGTACTTC
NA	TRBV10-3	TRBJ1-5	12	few	CAISEINQPQHF	TGTGCCATCAGTGAAATAAATCAGCCCCAGCATTTT
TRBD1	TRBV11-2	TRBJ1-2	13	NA	CASSPGTGYGYTF	TGTGCCAGCAGCCCAGGGACAGGTTATGGCTACACCTTC
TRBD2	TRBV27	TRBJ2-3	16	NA	CASTRTSGGPTDTQYF	TGTGCCAGCACCCGGACTAGCGGGGGGCCTACAGATACGCAGTATTTT
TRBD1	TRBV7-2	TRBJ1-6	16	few	CASSLALGTGGSPLHF	TGTGCCAGCAGCTTAGCTCTAGGGACAGGGGGATCACCCCTCCACTTT
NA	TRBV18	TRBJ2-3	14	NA	CASSPRYSTDTQYF	TGTGCCAGCTCACCCCGCTACAGCACAGATACGCAGTATTTT
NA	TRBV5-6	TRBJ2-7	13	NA	CASSFTGPQRQYF	TGTGCCAGCAGCTTTACAGGGCCCCAGCGGCAGTACTTC
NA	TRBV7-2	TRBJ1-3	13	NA	CASWDISGNTIYF	TGTGCCAGCTGGGACATCTCTGGAAACACCATATATTTT
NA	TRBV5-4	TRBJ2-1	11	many	CASRSANEQFF	TGTGCCAGCAGGAGCGCCAATGAGCAGTTCTTC
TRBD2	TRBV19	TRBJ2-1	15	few	CASSPGAGGLNEQFF	TGTGCCAGTAGTCCGGGAGCGGGGGGGCTTAATGAGCAGTTCTTC
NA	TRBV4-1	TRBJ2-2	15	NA	CASSQDWPRAGELFF	TGCGCCAGCAGCCAAGATTGGCCTCGGGCCGGGGAGCTGTTTTTT